This T cell receptor beta chain emerged from a study of cytomegalovirus exposure and HLA in healthy donors (dated by TCRdb to 2015 to 2018). Notes on the research overall: In an earlier analysis of some 550 of the donors, roughly 300 Gb of sequence data and about 110 million unique TCR beta sequences from 150 million to 200 million T cells were reported. The study used immunosequencing to profile the T cell repertoires of more than 650 subjects and linked those repertoires to cytomegalovirus serostatus. The later analysis used no new phenotypic data to find candidate immune exposures, relying instead on TCR beta sequences and their occurrence across donors. All discovery cohort repertoires had been generated using a single sequencing platform. The study was designed to test whether signatures of past pathogen exposure could be identified by cataloging public T cell receptors. Four or five DR-DQ haplotypes were handled as single units for association and clustering because linkage in the cohort was strong. Class I and class II HLA loci were covered by the typing at four-digit resolution. A separate validation cohort of approximately 130 different subjects was used in addition to the 666-subject first cohort. Donor age, sex, ethnicity and CMV serostatus were compiled together with the repertoire data. Typing coverage varied by locus: roughly 629-640 donors for A, B, C, DRB1 and DQB1; about 520 for DQA1; about 590 for DPA1; around 450 for DPB1. The study combined high-throughput TCR immunosequencing, statistical association of individual TCRs with disease status, and machine learning to predict cytomegalovirus infection status. Roughly 300 gigabases of sequencing data and around 80 million unique TCR sequences made up an early release that covered approximately 700 HLA-typed donors. Among around 400 genotyped donors of the cohort, an average of around 240,000 unique TCR beta nucleotide sequences were sequenced per donor, around 18% of them non-productive. Among the roughly 400 genotyped donors, under 90% belonged to the genetic ancestry cluster associated with self-reported Caucasian donors. A later analysis re-examined previously published TCR beta repertoires from about 700 donors and added high-resolution HLA genotyping to investigate patterns of TCR occurrence. A later genetic analysis used genome-wide SNP genotypes for about three fifths of the 666 donors, treating that subset as a discovery cohort. An earlier analysis of some 600 of the donors applied high-throughput TCR beta sequencing to assess whether each TCR beta V gene segment acted as functional or pseudogenic.

Overall results and qualifications from the work: When HLA alleles, especially DR and DQ, strongly co-occurred, attributing TCR associations to individual alleles was difficult. In a later analysis, HLA-associated TCR beta chains were found to be more clonally expanded and to have lower generation probabilities than equally common non-associated chains. In a later analysis, TCR association rates were found to vary across HLA loci, with the most associated TCRs seen for DRB1 alleles and the fewest for HLA-C alleles. Across donors, most TCR sequences were observed very rarely, whereas some public TCRs were present in many individuals. The sequencing pipeline was judged likely to have produced a cluster of highly shared sequence variants as a technical artifact. The classifier was reported to diagnose cytomegalovirus status with high specificity and sensitivity in both the original and validation cohorts. Specific HLA alleles were associated with roughly 16,000 TCR beta sequences at a false discovery rate of 0.05 in a later analysis. Correlated functional status among segregating V segments might be attributable to linkage disequilibrium, but an unknown experimental factor could not be ruled out. According to a later analysis, parvovirus B19, influenza, CMV and Epstein-Barr virus appeared linked to several top co-occurrence clusters. In vitro tests confirmed that a few of the cytomegalovirus-associated TCR beta chains recognize cytomegalovirus antigens. An association between a missense DCLRE1C variant and V-gene and J-gene trimming of TCR beta chains was found in a later genetic analysis and replicated in an independent cohort. According to the authors, the approach could potentially be generalized to other disease states and immunological phenotypes. This cohort had only TCR beta chains sequenced, and the lack of alpha or paired-chain data limited which features could be detected. A total of about 150 TCR beta chains were listed by the study as associated with cytomegalovirus. A later genetic analysis reported fewer N-insertions in productive TCRs among donors in an Asian-associated ancestry cluster than the roughly 700-donor mean. HLA typing was unavailable for some donors at each locus, so association tests used only the typed subset. A further reported finding was that TCR beta sequences accurately predicted the HLA-A and HLA-B alleles for most subjects in the first cohort. An earlier analysis of approximately 540 of the donors showed that most TCR beta V segments appeared in productive rearrangements either about 87% or about 30% of the time, which broadly matched IMGT annotations. Most CMV-associated TCR beta chains appeared to be HLA-restricted in a later analysis, and the HLA associations seemed to be driven largely by CMV exposure. For the cohort, immune exposure information was limited to CMV serostatus. The 87-base-pair reads could not distinguish some IMGT-functional V segments, including TRBV6-2 and TRBV6-3, so those segments were excluded. Sequencing depth was assumed to be roughly uniform across donors in the presence/absence analyses, though that assumption may not hold. The earlier analysis of some 560 of the donors excluded roughly 17 rarely observed V segments, including chromosome 9 orphons, because counts were too low.

In total, 666 healthy bone marrow donors made up the cohort. At the time of sampling, every cohort member was nominally healthy, though immune exposures that went unrecorded were likely present. The donor was CMV seropositive and was included in the group of almost 300 seropositive cohort members. Every donor gave a peripheral blood sample, and the peripheral blood mononuclear cells from that sample were used for TCR beta sequencing. Genomic DNA extraction from the blood cell samples was performed with the Qiagen DNeasy Blood Extraction Kit. The library was made by the immunoSEQ multiplex PCR assay. The multiplex PCR relied on a mix of 60 forward primers for TCR Vbeta segments and 13 reverse primers for TCR Jbeta segments. Amplification of the CDR3 region of rearranged TCR beta genes was performed with a multiplex PCR assay on genomic DNA. On the Illumina HiSeq System, the amplified TCR beta libraries were sequenced as 87-base-pair reads. On the study's bioinformatics: In a later analysis, some 80 million unique TCR beta chains were counted across the approximately 670 repertoires, and roughly 11 million of these chains were shared by at least two donors. A nearest-neighbor algorithm error-corrected the raw reads and collapsed the reads into unique sequences, merging closely related sequences to remove PCR and sequencing errors. CDR3 sequences were aligned to IMGT reference sequences to assign V, D and J gene segments. For a sequence to be retained, a match of at least six nucleotides was required to both a V gene segment and a J gene segment. Rearrangements were called productive when the CDR3 lacked stop codons and stayed in frame with V and J; all others were non-productive. Following IMGT convention, CDR3 was defined as the stretch from the second conserved V-encoded cysteine to the conserved J-encoded phenylalanine. The earlier analysis of 500 to 650 of the donors excluded any sequence lacking an unambiguous match to a single V gene segment. In an earlier analysis of roughly 600 of the donors, a V segment was called functional when productive rearrangements were above 56.7%, and segregating when the standard deviation between donors exceeded 5%. A statistical classification framework was developed to diagnose cytomegalovirus status using the catalog of TCR beta chain sequences. In a later analysis, V and J genes were assigned by comparing TCR nucleotide sequences against IMGT/GENE-DB human TR gene sequences. A later analysis assigned CDR3 sequences and most-parsimonious VDJ recombination scenarios with the TCRdist pipeline. In a later analysis, each TCR beta chain was defined by its CDR3 amino acid sequence together with its V-gene family, and reads without a unique V-gene family were excluded. A later analysis removed 450 to 600 highly shared, low-generation-probability nucleotide sequences to deal with suspected cross-contamination and a sequencing artifact. A later analysis calculated a clonal expansion index for each public chain from normalized within-repertoire ranks of inferred template counts. A later analysis computed generation probabilities with a VDJ recombination model fitted to out-of-frame rearrangements, and checked the results against IGoR. In a later analysis, TCR-TCR, TCR-HLA and TCR-CMV co-occurrence was scored with hypergeometric tests, and a repertoire-size bias correction was applied to TCR pairs. A later analysis estimated false discovery rates by permuting HLA or CMV assignments 20 times. A later analysis grouped co-occurring TCRs with DBSCAN, adding TCRdist sequence similarity when clustering within HLA-allele-positive subsets. Repertoires with fewer than 30,000 or more than 120,000 public chains, plus five repertoires with anomalous nucleotide sharing, were excluded from co-occurrence clustering. The source is immuneACCESS, and TCRdb retained only in-frame sequences with V and J called. Part of the clones is not carried over; for the studies checked, unresolved V genes explain less than half of this, and the remainder is unexplained. V and J calls and clone size are those listed in that table; D and trimming were worked out from the DNA. In this sample's table one finds around 200,000 clones. The biggest ten clones account for roughly 1.2% of the sample.

Based on the germline V gene (reference sequence), the CDR1 and CDR2 sequences are SGHKS and YYEKEE. The CDR3 goes from the cysteine to the phenylalanine over 13 residues. Only the CDR3 DNA stays, 39 bases, in frame from base 1. Trimming at the junction amounts to 6 bases on V and 6 bases on J, and the germline ends lie 13 bases apart. Concerning this clone itself: What antigen it recognizes has not been identified.

The sequence links TRBV5-5 to TRBJ2-1; possibly the D gene is TRBD1, per 7 matching bases. The receptor comes from a girl aged 2 to 9 in good health and CMV-seropositive. Sequenced input: PBMCs. This receptor has the CDR3 CASTIQGGNEQFF. The DNA sequence is as follows: TGTGCCAGCACCATCCAGGGGGGCAATGAGCAGTTCTTC.